The T cell receptor (beta chain) under discussion was sequenced for a study of T cells in Graves' hyperthyroidism and ophthalmopathy. V was pared by 5 bases and J by 7 bases, with 21 bases between. Germline V CDR1 and CDR2: MNHEY, SMNVEV (reference sequence). The CDR3 has 16 residues. Amplification of TCR beta CDR3 regions used RNA as the template. With the HTBI primer set, the TCR CDR3 went through a first round of RT-PCR. Via MiXCR, TCRdb re-called the multiplex PCR reads, giving one row per CDR3 protein. The table has about 400,000 distinct CDR3 sequences, around an eighth seen once. This clonotype came up many times.

The TCR comes from a man between 45 and 60 years old with Graves' ophthalmopathy. Sequenced sample: blood. This chain links TRBV27 with TRBJ1-5; D remains unclear. This CDR3 is CASSEMGSEYAQPQHF. Here the CDR3 DNA reads TGTGCCAGCAGTGAGATGGGGTCGGAGTATGCACAGCCCCAGCATTTT.